This T cell receptor (beta chain) appears in the sequencing data of a study of blood T cell repertoires in COVID-19. Overall study: Collection of acute and convalescent COVID-19 samples took place in the United States, Italy and Spain.

Authors' data handling: Reference gene primer amplification in the assay estimated nucleated cell counts. Clones were read by immunoSEQ multiplex PCR, and TCRdb kept only the in-frame ones, dropping some. V, J and clone size are those of that table, while D and trimming were read from the DNA. Counted here are tens of thousands of clones, around 83% occurring once; the ten biggest clones make up approximately 15%. The CDR3 totals 14 residues. The ends lost 5 bases at V and 1 base at J; junction bases unmatched: 2. In germline, CDR1 is SEHNR, CDR2 FQNEAQ (reference sequence). Sequenced material: peripheral blood. The receptor's source is an older woman with acute or convalescent COVID-19. The V gene is TRBV7-9, the J gene TRBJ1-1; 9 bases are a match to TRBD1. In nucleotides, the CDR3 is TGTGCCAGCAGCAGGGGACAGGGGAACACTGAAGCTTTCTTT. Its translation: CASSRGQGNTEAFF.